Below, 31 T cell receptor beta chains from the same sample are listed, as sequenced in a study of T cells in Graves' hyperthyroidism and ophthalmopathy (dated by TCRdb to between 2018 and 2021). Library preparation was by multiplex PCR. TCRdb shows the sequencer as Illumina HiSeq 2000. The TCR beta CDR3 regions were amplified from the RNA transcripts. The TCR CDR3 was subjected to a first round of RT-PCR using the HTBI primer set and the Qiagen OneStep RT-PCR kit. TCRdb took the public reads, trimmed them with fastp at Q25, ran MiXCR for clone calling and kept in-frame beta chains. Rows matching on CDR3 protein sequence are summarized as one entry with the most common DNA and genes. The sample table shows 550,000 to 850,000 distinct CDR3 sequences, and 18% are seen once. Jointly, the top ten make up roughly 17% of the sample. The sequencing sample was made of blood. These receptors were taken from a woman aged 50 to 65 with Graves' hyperthyroidism that later progressed to Graves' ophthalmopathy.

This clonotype was picked up many times. This chain's CDR3 is CSAKTGGQETQYF. The CDR3, as DNA: TGCAGTGCTAAGACAGGGGGCCAGGAGACCCAGTACTTC. The gene calls are TRBV20-1 and TRBJ2-5; TRBD1 agrees at 10 bases. J lost 5 bases, V lost 4 bases, and 4 bases had no gene match. Per germline, CDR1 DFQATT and CDR2 SNEGSKA (reference sequence). This CDR3 spans 13 amino acids.

This clonotype was detected only a few times. V and J are TRBV20-1 and TRBJ1-4, with 8 positions matching TRBD1. The germline gives CDR1 DFQATT, CDR2 SNEGSKA (reference sequence). V shed 1 base, J shed 12 bases, and the junction held 4 bases outside the gene matches. The CDR3 has 12 residues. The CDR3 nucleotides read TGCAGTGCTAGAGCCACAGGGGGGCAACTGTTTTTT. This translates into CSARATGGQLFF.

Many counts were recorded for this clonotype. This chain links TRBV20-1 with TRBJ1-1; D remains ambiguous. Per the germline V gene, CDR1 is DFQATT and CDR2 is SNEGSKA (reference sequence). The ends were cut back, 5 bases at V and 3 bases at J, with 13 bases in the middle. CDR3 size: 13 residues. The CDR3 region is CSASETGDTEAFF. The CDR3 bases are TGCAGTGCTTCTGAGACTGGTGACACTGAAGCTTTCTTT.

This clonotype was recorded a few times. The genes are TRBV4-2 and TRBJ2-1; the D is unclear. Trimming removed 6 bases at V and 4 bases at J, with 10 bases between. The CDR3 length is 13 residues. Germline-derived CDR1 and CDR2 are LGHNA and YNFKEQ. The CDR3 loop is CASRNAEYNEQFF. CDR3 sequence (DNA): TGTGCCAGCAGGAACGCGGAGTACAATGAGCAGTTCTTC.

This clonotype was observed a handful of times. The rearrangement joins TRBV5-1 to TRBJ1-1; no definite D call. V was cut by 0 bases and J by 7 bases, with 13 bases left in between. From germline, CDR1 is SGHRS and CDR2 YFSETQ. CDR3 length equals 14 residues. CDR3 in DNA: TGCGCCAGCAGCTTGGTTGGTAGTCCAGGTGAAGCTTTCTTT. Protein: CASSLVGSPGEAFF.

The sample holds a few counts of this clonotype. Sequence at one end of the junction differs from germline and may be a read error. CDR3 coding DNA: TGTGCCAGTAGTATTGCCTCACCGGGACTCGTGAACACCGAAGCTTTCTTT. This sequence encodes CASSIASPGLVNTEAFF. The chain recombines TRBV19 with TRBJ1-1; tentatively, D is TRBD1 (5 bases). Germline-derived CDR1 and CDR2 are LNHDA and SQIVND (reference sequence). The CDR3 has 17 amino acids.

V and J are TRBV6-1 and TRBJ2-5; 13 bases map to TRBD2. Trimming took 5 bases from V and 2 from J; bases not matched to a gene: 8. Germline values: CDR1 MNHNS, CDR2 SASEGT. The CDR3 runs to 17 residues. The CDR3 reads CASSSPGTSGVQETQYF. CDR3 coding DNA: TGTGCCAGCAGTTCCCCCGGGACTAGCGGGGTTCAAGAGACCCAGTACTTC.

This clonotype was observed at least ten times. The chain carries TRBV3-1 and TRBJ2-1; TRBD2 matches at 8 bases. This CDR3 has 16 amino acids. CDR1 and CDR2 from the germline V gene are LGHDT and YNNKEL (reference sequence). The V segment lost 0 bases and the J segment 7 bases; nucleotides outside the gene matches: 8. The CDR3 sequence is CASSQDVGGARNEQFF. The CDR3 DNA sequence: TGTGCCAGCAGCCAAGACGTCGGGGGGGCCCGGAATGAGCAGTTCTTC.

This clonotype was observed a few times. This rearrangement joins TRBV10-3 to TRBJ2-4; D may be TRBD1 or TRBD2 (6 bases each). V was trimmed by 4 bases and J by 1 base, leaving 17 bases between them. The length of the CDR3 is 17 residues. CDR1 and CDR2 (germline): ENHRY, SYGVKD. The CDR3 spells CAISAEWGARAKNIQYF. CDR3 DNA: TGTGCCATCAGTGCCGAGTGGGGGGCGCGCGCCAAAAACATTCAGTACTTC.

In its sample, this clonotype was seen a few times. The CDR3 DNA reads as TGCGCCAGCAGCTTCGCGGGCAGGGGGGCCCCAGATACGCAGTATTTT. Translated: CASSFAGRGAPDTQYF. J is TRBJ2-3 and V is TRBV5-1; the D gene is possibly TRBD1 (7 bases). Between the trimmed V and J ends, which lost 2 bases and 4 bases, there was a span of 17 bases. Germline lookup yields CDR1 SGHRS and CDR2 YFSETQ. The CDR3 contains 16 residues.

In this sample, this clonotype turned up a few times. The chain uses TRBV15 and TRBJ1-1, with D possibly TRBD1 on 6 matching bases. Germline CDR1 LNHNV, CDR2 YYDKDF (reference sequence). The germline V and J ends were trimmed by 5 bases and 4 bases, with 17 bases remaining between them. This CDR3 has 15 residues. CDR3 bases: TGTGCCACCAGCTCCCGGGGGGGCAAGGGCACTGAAGCTTTCTTT. Translating it yields CATSSRGGKGTEAFF.

This clonotype was observed a few times. The V and J genes are TRBV4-1 and TRBJ2-3; a possible D gene is TRBD2 (6 bases). The CDR3 totals 16 residues. Trimming took off 2 bases at V and 1 base at J, with 13 bases between the two ends. Germline-derived CDR1 and CDR2 are MGHRA and YSYEKL. CDR3: CASSQTEGGGTDTQYF. CDR3 coding DNA: TGCGCCAGCAGCCAAACAGAAGGCGGGGGCACAGATACGCAGTATTTT.

This sequence joins TRBV2 and TRBJ1-1; D is unclear. The V end lost 6 bases, the J end lost 8 bases, and 13 bases lay between the germline ends. The CDR3 loop spans 12 amino acids. CDR1 SNHLY and CDR2 FYNNEI come from the germline V gene. The CDR3 sequence: CASRAGSREAFF. As DNA, the CDR3 is TGTGCCAGCAGAGCGGGTTCACGAGAAGCTTTCTTT.

Many counts were recorded for this clonotype. The chain is built from TRBV20-1 and TRBJ2-3; weak D call: TRBD2 (7 bases). This CDR3 spans 16 amino acids. CDR1 and CDR2 (germline): DFQATT, SNEGSKA (reference sequence). Trimming left V 0 bases short and J 7 bases short, with 20 bases between. As DNA, the CDR3 is TGCAGTGCTAGAGATCTAACGGGGGGCGACCTGCATACGCAGTATTTT. It codes for CSARDLTGGDLHTQYF.

The count of this clonotype is one. The V gene is TRBV29-1, the J gene TRBJ1-3; D call uncertain. The CDR3 extends over 12 amino acids. Germline-derived CDR1 and CDR2 are SQVTM and ANQGSEA. Trimming removed 4 bases at V and 4 bases at J, with 8 bases between. CDR3 loop: CSVVIDGNTIYF. The DNA for the CDR3 is TGCAGCGTTGTCATCGACGGAAACACCATATATTTT.

This clonotype has a handful of counts. At one of its ends the junction is not consistent with the germline gene, which may arise from a read error. The chain couples TRBV9 to TRBJ2-7, with 9 bases fitting TRBD1. CDR1 SGDLS and CDR2 YYNGEE come from the germline V gene. The CDR3 spans 16 residues. CDR3 DNA sequence: TGTGCCAGCAGCGTTACCCCTACAGGGGGCTCCGACGAGCAGTACTTC. It specifies CASSVTPTGGSDEQYF.

This clonotype was seen more than once but under ten times. This sequence joins TRBV10-2 and TRBJ1-2; possible D gene TRBD1, 5 bases. V was trimmed by 3 bases and J by 2 bases, leaving 16 bases between them. In germline, CDR1 is WSHSY, CDR2 SAAADI. The CDR3 is 16 residues long. The CDR3 region is CASSDGGGGTNYGYTF. In DNA, the CDR3 is TGCGCCAGCAGTGATGGCGGCGGGGGAACCAACTATGGCTACACCTTC.

The chain recombines TRBV13 with TRBJ1-2, with D possibly matching TRBD1 (6 bases). Trimming cost V 4 bases and J 8 bases, with 14 bases left between them. The CDR3 is 13 amino acids. CDR1 and CDR2 (germline): PRHDT, FYEKMQ (reference sequence). CDR3 residues: CASSSQGRGGYTF. The CDR3 DNA reads as TGTGCCAGCAGCTCACAGGGCCGGGGCGGCTACACCTTC.

This clonotype was detected a few times. The chain employs TRBV6-2 or TRBV6-3 and TRBJ2-7; D gene uncertain. The CDR3 is made up of 13 amino acids. Trimming took 6 bases from V and 5 from J, leaving 14 bases between them. Germline loops: CDR1 MNHEY, CDR2 SVGEGT. The CDR3 region has the DNA TGTGCCAGCAGGTTTATAGGGATCCACGAGCAGTACTTC. It yields the protein CASRFIGIHEQYF.

V gene TRBV5-4 combines with J gene TRBJ1-2; a possible D gene is TRBD1 (5 bases). CDR1 and CDR2 (germline): SGHNT, YYREEE (reference sequence). This CDR3 is 15 amino acids long. Trimming took 0 bases from V and 0 from J, leaving 9 bases between them. The DNA for the CDR3 is TGTGCCAGCAGCTTGGCTGGGGCTCCTAACTATGGCTACACCTTC. Residues: CASSLAGAPNYGYTF.

This clonotype showed up just a few times. The chain links TRBV9 to TRBJ2-7, with D hard to call. V was shortened by 3 bases and J by 6 bases, with 16 bases between the two germline ends. The CDR3 is 14 amino acids. Germline V gives CDR1 SGDLS, CDR2 YYNGEE. The chain's CDR3 is CASSAPGNPFEQYF. The CDR3 bases are TGTGCCAGCAGCGCCCCGGGCAACCCCTTCGAGCAGTACTTC.

This clonotype has at least ten counts. This sequence joins TRBV3-1 and TRBJ1-5; D possibly corresponds to TRBD1 (6 bases). The CDR3 has 17 residues. The V gene's germline CDR1 is LGHDT and CDR2 YNNKEL (reference sequence). V dropped 0 bases and J dropped 2 bases, with 14 bases sitting between them. The CDR3 protein is CASSQDVGRGRNQPQHF. DNA of the CDR3: TGTGCCAGCAGCCAAGACGTCGGTCGGGGGCGCAATCAGCCCCAGCATTTT.

With regard to this clonotype: With a much larger clone just one base away, this may be a read error. V and J are TRBV2 and TRBJ1-2; the D is unclear. Germline V gives CDR1 SNHLY, CDR2 FYNNEI. The CDR3 loop spans 13 amino acids. The CDR3 reads CVSTVGSAQGYTF. The DNA for the CDR3 is TGTGTCAGCACTGTCGGGTCGGCCCAGGGCTACACCTTC.

This rearrangement joins TRBV2 to TRBJ1-4; a possible D gene is TRBD1 (5 bases). V was cut by 3 bases and J by 5 bases, with 10 bases left in between. The CDR3 extends over 14 amino acids. CDR1 SNHLY and CDR2 FYNNEI come from the germline V gene. This CDR3 reads CASSDSGRNEKLFF. In DNA form, the CDR3 reads TGTGCCAGCAGTGATTCAGGGAGGAATGAAAAACTGTTTTTT.

This CDR3 is CSAELSGGFYNEQFF. The CDR3 DNA is TGCAGTGCAGAGCTTAGCGGGGGGTTTTACAATGAGCAGTTCTTC. The chain has TRBV20-1 and TRBJ2-1, with 10 bases aligning to TRBD2. The CDR3 runs 15 residues. The V and J ends lost 6 bases and 4 bases, in that order; junction bases with no gene match: 9. Germline lookup yields CDR1 DFQATT and CDR2 SNEGSKA (reference sequence).

The chain employs TRBV6-9 and TRBJ1-6; D might be TRBD1 (5 bases). The CDR3 sequence is 14 residues long. Trimming took off 4 bases at V and 10 bases at J, with 14 bases between the two ends. Germline CDR1 and CDR2: MNHGY and SVAAGI. CDR3 coding DNA: TGTGCCAGCAGTTCAAGGACACCAGGATCACCCCTCCACTTT. It codes for CASSSRTPGSPLHF.

In its sample, this clonotype was seen many times. The rearrangement joins TRBV7-8 to TRBJ1-1; TRBD1 matches 7 bases. Trimming took 4 bases from V and 4 from J; bases not matched to a gene: 12. Per germline, CDR1 SGHVS and CDR2 FQNEAQ. This CDR3 region has 16 residues. For the CDR3, the DNA is TGTGCCAGCAGCTCCCCAGCTTCGACAGGGCCCACTGAAGCTTTCTTT. This sequence encodes CASSSPASTGPTEAFF.

The chain carries TRBV7-2 and TRBJ1-5; 7 nucleotides agree with TRBD1. This CDR3 region has 14 residues. Germline assignment: CDR1 SGHTA and CDR2 FQGNSA. The junction had 6 bases not matched to a gene; V was cut back by 4 bases and J by 6 bases. The chain's CDR3 is CASSSTGAGQPQHF. Written as DNA, the CDR3 is TGTGCCAGCAGCTCCACAGGGGCGGGTCAGCCCCAGCATTTT.

This clonotype has only one observation. The chain's CDR3 is CASNPSGTGGRFDGYTF. CDR3 coding DNA: TGTGCCAGCAACCCGTCCGGGACAGGGGGTCGGTTTGATGGCTACACCTTC. The V call is TRBV6-1, the J call TRBJ1-2; TRBD1 agrees at 11 bases. The CDR3 is 17 residues long. The ends lost 7 bases at V and 6 bases at J; junction bases unmatched: 16. Germline CDR1 MNHNS, CDR2 SASEGT.

This clonotype was observed many times. The genes are TRBV9 and TRBJ1-5; TRBD1 is a possible D gene (6 bases). The CDR3 is 16 residues long. Per the germline V gene, CDR1 is SGDLS and CDR2 is YYNGEE. Between the trimmed V and J ends, which lost 3 bases and 2 bases, there was a span of 15 bases. The CDR3: CASSGKHREGNQPQHF. In DNA form, the CDR3 reads TGTGCCAGCAGCGGCAAACACAGGGAGGGCAATCAGCCCCAGCATTTT.

V and J are TRBV7-9 and TRBJ1-5; 7 bases fit TRBD1. V trimming: 5 bases; J trimming: 5 bases; junction bases outside the gene matches: 12. CDR1 and CDR2 (germline): SEHNR, FQNEAQ (reference sequence). This CDR3 spans 16 amino acids. CDR3: CASSAPGGDSHQPQHF. For the CDR3, the DNA is TGTGCCAGCAGCGCCCCTGGGGGGGACAGCCATCAGCCCCAGCATTTT.